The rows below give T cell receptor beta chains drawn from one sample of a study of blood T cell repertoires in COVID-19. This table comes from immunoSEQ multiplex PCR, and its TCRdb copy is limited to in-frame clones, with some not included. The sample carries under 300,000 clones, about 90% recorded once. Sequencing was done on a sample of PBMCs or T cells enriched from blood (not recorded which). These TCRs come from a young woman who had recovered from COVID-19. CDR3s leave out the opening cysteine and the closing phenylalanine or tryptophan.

ASSFSQDYGYT,TRBJ1-2,TRBV5-4
ASTNRGLDIQY,TRBJ2-4,TRBV5-1
ATSDLQGGVMNEQF,TRBJ2-1,TRBV24-1
ASSQDRVGNIQY,TRBJ2-4,TRBV14
ASSFFTYEQY,TRBJ2-7,TRBV28
ASSPGGQGTGNTIY,TRBJ1-3,TRBV5-6
ASSIWGGTGTEAF,TRBJ1-1,TRBV19
ASNAGTANEKLF,TRBJ1-4,TRBV28
ASSEGGSYEQY,TRBJ2-7,TRBV25-1
ASSSGVDEQY,TRBJ2-7,TRBV12-3/TRBV12-4
ATGRTSSQDEQF,TRBJ2-1,TRBV24-1
AIKGASGNQPQH,TRBJ1-5,TRBV10-3
ASSATSVNTGELF,TRBJ2-2,TRBV9
ASIVGDNSYEQY,TRBJ2-7,TRBV6-5
TSSQDLVVGGAVGETQY,TRBJ2-5,TRBV1
ASSGEQGNQPQH,TRBJ1-5,TRBV2
ASSTGVVTEAF,TRBJ1-1,TRBV27
ASSSDRSTEAF,TRBJ1-1,TRBV7-3
ASSETGYQETQY,TRBJ2-5,TRBV25-1
ASSFLGGDTQY,TRBJ2-3,TRBV7-3
ASSPDPREDQPQH,TRBJ1-5,TRBV9
ASSASVPSSYNEQF,TRBJ2-1,TRBV5-1
ASSLVTGEYEQY,TRBJ2-7,TRBV7-2
ASSDWTGPNYGYT,TRBJ1-2,TRBV6-1
ASRAGQGRLETQY,TRBJ2-5,TRBV28
ASSLSLSGTEAF,TRBJ1-1,TRBV5-1
ASSARTGNTEAF,TRBJ1-1,TRBV9
SASRTISSDTQY,TRBJ2-3,TRBV20-1
ASSWAGTGGYGYT,TRBJ1-2,TRBV5-5
ASSVTVNTEAF,TRBJ1-1,TRBV9
ASSEQGGMNTEAF,TRBJ1-1,TRBV2
ASSFGPVQETQY,TRBJ2-5,TRBV7-9
ASSRTGKVGNEQF,TRBJ2-1,TRBV7-6
ASSPGTKDLETQY,TRBJ2-5,TRBV10-1
ASSWGFTEAF,TRBJ1-1,TRBV3-1/TRBV3-2
ADGGTSGTYEQF,TRBJ2-1,TRBV2
ASSLASSANTGELF,TRBJ2-2,TRBV7-9
ASSVGTDYGYT,TRBJ1-2,TRBV9
ASSYLSGNYNEQF,TRBJ2-1,TRBV6-2/TRBV6-3
ASSSLPNQPQH,TRBJ1-5,TRBV5-1
ASSLWSEVTEAF,TRBJ1-1,TRBV28
ASSRLSNGGSDTQY,TRBJ2-3,TRBV4-3
ASSESTGVGNTIY,TRBJ1-3,TRBV6-1
SVVRGTEAF,TRBJ1-1,TRBV29-1
ASSLGSGTTPNEKLF,TRBJ1-4,TRBV7-9
ASSLRGVTYGYT,TRBJ1-2,TRBV13
ASAGTAWPSEQY,TRBJ2-7,TRBV19
ASSPRQVSTEAF,TRBJ1-1,TRBV9
ASSLAAAPGVGASETQY,TRBJ2-5,TRBV11-2
ASSREGTNEKLF,TRBJ1-4,TRBV2
ASSQGRRSPLH,TRBJ1-6,TRBV2
ASSTLVGDTPHYGYT,TRBJ1-2,TRBV21-1
ATQPGQGSIEQF,TRBJ2-1,TRBV2
ASSLLTGQETQY,TRBJ2-5,TRBV5-1
ASSIGQGTYNEQF,TRBJ2-1,TRBV5-6
ASSLVSNRDTQY,TRBJ2-3,TRBV7-9
ASSPRRGGHTEAF,TRBJ1-1,TRBV18
ASSPGQGGRGEKLF,TRBJ1-4,TRBV18
ASSNRGSSSYNEQF,TRBJ2-1,TRBV28
SASGTGNTGELF,TRBJ2-2,TRBV20-1